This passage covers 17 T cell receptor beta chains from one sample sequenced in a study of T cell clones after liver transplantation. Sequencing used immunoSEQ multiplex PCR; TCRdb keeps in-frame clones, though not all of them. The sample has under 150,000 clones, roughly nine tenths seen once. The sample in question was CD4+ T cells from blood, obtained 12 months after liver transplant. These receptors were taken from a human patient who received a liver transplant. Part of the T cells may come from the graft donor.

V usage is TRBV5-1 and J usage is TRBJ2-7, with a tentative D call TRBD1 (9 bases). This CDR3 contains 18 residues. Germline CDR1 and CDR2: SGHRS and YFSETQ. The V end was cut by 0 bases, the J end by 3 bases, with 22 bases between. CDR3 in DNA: TGCGCCAGCAGCTTGGGGGCGGGAGGCGGGACAGGGAGCTACGAGCAGTACTTC. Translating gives CASSLGAGGGTGSYEQYF.

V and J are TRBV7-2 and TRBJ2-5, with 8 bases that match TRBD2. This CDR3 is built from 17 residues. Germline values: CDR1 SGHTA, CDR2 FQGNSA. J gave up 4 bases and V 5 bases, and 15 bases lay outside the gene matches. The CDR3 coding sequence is TGTGCCAGCAGCCGCAAACTAGCGGTAAGAGGTTCAGAGACCCAGTACTTC. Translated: CASSRKLAVRGSETQYF.

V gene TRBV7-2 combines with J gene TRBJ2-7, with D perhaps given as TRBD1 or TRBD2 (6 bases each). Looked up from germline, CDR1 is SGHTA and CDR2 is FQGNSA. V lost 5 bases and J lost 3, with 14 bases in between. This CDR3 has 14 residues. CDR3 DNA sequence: TGTGCCAGCAGCATCGACGGGGGCCGCTACGAGCAGTACTTC. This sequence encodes CASSIDGGRYEQYF.

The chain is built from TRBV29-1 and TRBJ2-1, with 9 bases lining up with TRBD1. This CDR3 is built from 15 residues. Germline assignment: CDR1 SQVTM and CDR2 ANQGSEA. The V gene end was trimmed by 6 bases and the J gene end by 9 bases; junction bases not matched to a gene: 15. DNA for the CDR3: TGCAGCGTGGATCCCGCGGGACAGGGCGTAGGTGAGCAGTTCTTC. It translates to CSVDPAGQGVGEQFF.

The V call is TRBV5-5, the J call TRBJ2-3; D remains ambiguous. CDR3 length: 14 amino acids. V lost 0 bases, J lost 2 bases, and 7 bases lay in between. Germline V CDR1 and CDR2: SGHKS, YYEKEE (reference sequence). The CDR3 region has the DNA TGTGCCAGCAGCTTGGAAGCCCTCACAGATACGCAGTATTTT. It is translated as CASSLEALTDTQYF.

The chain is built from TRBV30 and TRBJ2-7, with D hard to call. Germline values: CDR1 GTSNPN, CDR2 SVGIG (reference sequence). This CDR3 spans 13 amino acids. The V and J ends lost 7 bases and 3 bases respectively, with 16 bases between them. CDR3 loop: CAYNPASNYEQYF. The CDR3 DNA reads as TGTGCCTACAATCCGGCAAGCAACTACGAGCAGTACTTC.

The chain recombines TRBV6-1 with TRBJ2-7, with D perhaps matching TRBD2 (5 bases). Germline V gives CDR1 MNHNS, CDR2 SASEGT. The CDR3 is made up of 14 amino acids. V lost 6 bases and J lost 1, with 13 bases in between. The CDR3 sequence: CASSLPDSSYEQYF. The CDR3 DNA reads TGTGCCAGCAGCCTCCCGGACTCTTCCTACGAGCAGTACTTC.

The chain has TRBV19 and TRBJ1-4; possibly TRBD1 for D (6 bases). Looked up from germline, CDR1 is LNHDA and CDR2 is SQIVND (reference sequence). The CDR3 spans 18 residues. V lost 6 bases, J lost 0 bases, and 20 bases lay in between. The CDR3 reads CASRKQYSGASTNEKLFF. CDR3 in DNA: TGTGCCAGTAGAAAACAATACTCGGGGGCTTCAACTAATGAAAAACTGTTTTTT.

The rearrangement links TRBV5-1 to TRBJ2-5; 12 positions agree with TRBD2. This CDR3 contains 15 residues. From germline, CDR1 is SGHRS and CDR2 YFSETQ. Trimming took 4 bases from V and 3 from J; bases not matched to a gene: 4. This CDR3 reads CASSAGLAGKETQYF. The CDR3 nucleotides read TGCGCCAGCAGCGCAGGACTAGCGGGAAAAGAGACCCAGTACTTC.

The CDR3 is CASSPPPRGSTNYGYTF. The CDR3 bases are TGTGCCAGCAGCCCTCCCCCCAGGGGCAGCACTAACTATGGCTACACCTTC. The V and J genes are TRBV7-2 and TRBJ1-2; possibly TRBD1 for D (6 bases). The germline V and J ends were trimmed by 5 bases and 0 bases, with 19 bases remaining between them. CDR1 and CDR2 from the germline V gene are SGHTA and FQGNSA. The CDR3 runs to 17 residues.

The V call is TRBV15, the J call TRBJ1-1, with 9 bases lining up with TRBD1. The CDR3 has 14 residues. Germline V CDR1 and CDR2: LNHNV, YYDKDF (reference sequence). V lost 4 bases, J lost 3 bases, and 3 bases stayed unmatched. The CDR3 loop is CATSKDRGDTEAFF. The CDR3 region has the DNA TGTGCCACCAGCAAGGACAGGGGTGACACTGAAGCTTTCTTT.

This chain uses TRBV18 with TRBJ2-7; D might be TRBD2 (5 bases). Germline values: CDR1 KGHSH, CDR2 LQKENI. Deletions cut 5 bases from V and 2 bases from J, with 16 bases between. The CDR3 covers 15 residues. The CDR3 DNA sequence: TGTGCCAGCTCAGGCGGGCGGTCGGAGACCTACGAGCAGTACTTC. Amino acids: CASSGGRSETYEQYF.

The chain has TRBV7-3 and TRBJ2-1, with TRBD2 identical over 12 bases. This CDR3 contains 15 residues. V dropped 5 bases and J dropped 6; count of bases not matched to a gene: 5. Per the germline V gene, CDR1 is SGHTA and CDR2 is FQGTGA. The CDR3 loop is CASSRGLAGTNEQFF. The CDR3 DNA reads TGTGCCAGCAGCCGCGGACTAGCGGGAACCAATGAGCAGTTCTTC.

CDR3 coding DNA: TGTGCCAGCTCACCGCCACAGGGCTACGAGCAGTACTTC. Its translation is CASSPPQGYEQYF. The chain recombines TRBV18 with TRBJ2-7, with D possibly TRBD1 on 6 matching bases. CDR3 length: 13 residues. Germline CDR1 and CDR2: KGHSH and LQKENI. V was pared by 3 bases and J by 3 bases, with 9 bases between.

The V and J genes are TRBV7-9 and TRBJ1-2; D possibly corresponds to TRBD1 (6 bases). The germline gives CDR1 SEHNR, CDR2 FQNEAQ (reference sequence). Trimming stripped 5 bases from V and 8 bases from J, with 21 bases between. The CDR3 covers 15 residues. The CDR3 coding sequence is TGTGCCAGCAGCGCCAACCTCCCCGGGGGCGACGGCTACACCTTC. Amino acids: CASSANLPGGDGYTF. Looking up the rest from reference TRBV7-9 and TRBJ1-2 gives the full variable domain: DTGVSQNPRHKITKRGQNVTFRCDPISEHNRLYWYRQTLGQGPEFLTYFQNEAQLEKSRLLSDRFSAERPKGSFSTLEIQRTEQGDSAMYLCASSANLPGGDGYTFGSGTRLTVV.

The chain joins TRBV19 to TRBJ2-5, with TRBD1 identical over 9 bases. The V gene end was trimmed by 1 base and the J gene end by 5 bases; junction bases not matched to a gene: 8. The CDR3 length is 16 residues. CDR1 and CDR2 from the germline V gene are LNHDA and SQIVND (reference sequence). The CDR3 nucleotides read TGTGCCAGTAGTATAGCTGACCCGGGACAGGGTGAGACCCAGTACTTC. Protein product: CASSIADPGQGETQYF.

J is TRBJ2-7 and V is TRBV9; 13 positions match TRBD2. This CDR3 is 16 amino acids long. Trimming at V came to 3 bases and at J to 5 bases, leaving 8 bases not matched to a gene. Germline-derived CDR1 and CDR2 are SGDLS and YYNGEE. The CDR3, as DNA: TGTGCCAGCAGCGCGAGACTAGCGGGAGGCACCAACGAGCAGTACTTC. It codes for CASSARLAGGTNEQYF.